The present entry profiles one TCR beta chain with its context. CDR3 length: 14 residues. V was pared by 4 bases and J by 12 bases, with 9 bases of the junction left unmatched. Germline values: CDR1 SGHRS, CDR2 YFSETQ. Original methodology: Amplified reference gene primers provided the basis for estimating nucleated cell counts. TCRdb's table, derived via immunoSEQ multiplex PCR, lists solely in-frame clones and lacks some. D and trimming were read from the DNA, whereas the V and J calls and clone size are those reported in that table. The sample yields around 70,000 clones, approximately 86% seen once. The sample is drawn from a study of blood T cell repertoires in COVID-19. Study background: Whether acute or convalescent, the COVID-19 samples came from the United States, Italy and Spain. T cells, B-cell-depleted T cells, or PBMCs supplied cDNA or gDNA.

The source is a man over 45 with acute or convalescent COVID-19. The rearrangement uses TRBV5-1 and TRBJ2-1; 11 nucleotides line up with TRBD2. Material for sequencing was peripheral blood. CDR3 bases: TGCGCCAGCAGCCTGACTAGCGGGGACGGGGGGCAGTTCTTC. Translation: CASSLTSGDGGQFF.